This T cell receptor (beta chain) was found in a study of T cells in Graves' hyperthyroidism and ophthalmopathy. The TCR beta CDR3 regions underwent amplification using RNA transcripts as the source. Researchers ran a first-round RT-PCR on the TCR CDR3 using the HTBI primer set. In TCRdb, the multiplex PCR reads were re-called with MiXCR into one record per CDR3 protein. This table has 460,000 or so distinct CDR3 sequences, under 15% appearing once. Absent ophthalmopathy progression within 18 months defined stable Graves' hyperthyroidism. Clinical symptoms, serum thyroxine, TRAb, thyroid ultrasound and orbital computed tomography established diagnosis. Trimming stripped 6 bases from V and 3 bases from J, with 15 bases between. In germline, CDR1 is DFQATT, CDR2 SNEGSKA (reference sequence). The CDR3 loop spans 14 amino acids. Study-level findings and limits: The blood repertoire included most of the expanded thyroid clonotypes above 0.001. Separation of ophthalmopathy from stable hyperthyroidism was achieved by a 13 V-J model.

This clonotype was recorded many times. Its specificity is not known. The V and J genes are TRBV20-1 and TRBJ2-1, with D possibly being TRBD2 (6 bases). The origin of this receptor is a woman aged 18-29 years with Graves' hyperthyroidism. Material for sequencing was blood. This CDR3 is CSARRVGGYNEQFF. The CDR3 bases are TGCAGTGCCAGGCGTGTGGGAGGCTACAATGAGCAGTTCTTC.